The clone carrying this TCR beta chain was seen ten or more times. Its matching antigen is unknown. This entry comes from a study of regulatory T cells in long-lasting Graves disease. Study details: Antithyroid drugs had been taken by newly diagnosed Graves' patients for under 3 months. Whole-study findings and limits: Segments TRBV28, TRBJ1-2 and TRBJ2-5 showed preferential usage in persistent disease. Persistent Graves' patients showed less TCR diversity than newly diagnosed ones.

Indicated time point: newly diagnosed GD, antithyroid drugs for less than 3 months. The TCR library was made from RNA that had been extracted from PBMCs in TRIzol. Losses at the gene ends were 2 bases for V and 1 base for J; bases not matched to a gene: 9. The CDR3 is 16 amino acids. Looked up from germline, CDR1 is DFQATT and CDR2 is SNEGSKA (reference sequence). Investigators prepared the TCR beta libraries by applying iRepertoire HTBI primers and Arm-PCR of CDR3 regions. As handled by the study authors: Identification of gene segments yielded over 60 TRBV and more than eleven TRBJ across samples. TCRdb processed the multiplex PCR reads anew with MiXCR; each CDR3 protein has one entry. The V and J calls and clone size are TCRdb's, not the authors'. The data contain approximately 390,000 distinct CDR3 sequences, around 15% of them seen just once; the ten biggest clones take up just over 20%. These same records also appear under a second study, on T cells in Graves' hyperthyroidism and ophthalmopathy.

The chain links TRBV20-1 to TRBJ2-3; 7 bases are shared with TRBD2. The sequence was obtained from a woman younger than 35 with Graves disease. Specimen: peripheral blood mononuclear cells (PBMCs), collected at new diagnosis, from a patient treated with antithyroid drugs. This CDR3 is CSARNLAAGGTDTQYF. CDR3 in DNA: TGCAGTGCTAGAAATCTAGCGGCGGGTGGCACAGATACGCAGTATTTT.